The T cell receptor beta chain described here comes from a study of cytomegalovirus exposure and HLA in healthy donors. Study in general: A subsequent analysis stated that the 100 to 150 validation repertoires were run on the same platform as the roughly 620 first-cohort repertoires.

Germline lookup yields CDR1 LNHDA and CDR2 SQIVND (reference sequence). The CDR3 has 14 amino acids. V lost 5 bases, J lost 4 bases, and 14 bases lay in between. The study, taken as a whole, reports: High sensitivity and specificity were reportedly achieved when the classifier diagnosed cytomegalovirus status. The study recorded 150 to 200 TCR beta chains that were cytomegalovirus-associated. Most TCR sequences proved rare, with some public TCRs found in many donors.

Sequenced by immunoSEQ multiplex PCR; TCRdb stores in-frame clones only, minus some. The table lists 73,000 or so clones, around 94% of them singletons. Turning to this clone: Its antigen is currently unknown.

V and J are TRBV19 and TRBJ1-2; a possible D gene is TRBD1 (6 bases). Sequencing was performed on PBMCs. This TCR was recovered from a woman aged 18-29 years in good health and CMV-seropositive. CDR3 coding DNA: TGTGCCAGTAGTGCGAACAGGGTTGGCTATGGCTACACCTTC. Amino acid sequence: CASSANRVGYGYTF.